A selection of T cell receptor beta chains follows, all from one sample in a study of T cells expressing NK-cell markers. From the 5' RACE reads, TCRdb lists one entry per CDR3 protein and no DNA. This sample's table has about 180,000 distinct CDR3 sequences. The sample taken for sequencing was blood T cells: a sorted CD56 or NKG2C T cell subset, CD4+ or CD8+ T cells, or bulk PBMC T cells (not recorded which). These receptors all come from a woman aged 18 to 75 in good health. Both conserved end residues are part of each CDR3. Each record gives: J gene, V gene, CDR3 protein.

j_call: TRBJ1-4; v_call: TRBV28; cdr3_aa: CASSSRTATNEKLFF
j_call: TRBJ1-2; v_call: TRBV7-6; cdr3_aa: CASSLGKGANYGYTF
j_call: TRBJ1-1; v_call: TRBV20-1; cdr3_aa: CSASSSTGPTEAFF
j_call: TRBJ2-7; v_call: TRBV9; cdr3_aa: CASSVEGGGPYEQYF
j_call: TRBJ1-6; v_call: TRBV27; cdr3_aa: CASSLASLSPLHF
j_call: TRBJ2-7; v_call: TRBV19; cdr3_aa: CASSILAGFYEQYF
j_call: TRBJ2-1; v_call: TRBV5-1; cdr3_aa: CASSSGLNNEQFF
j_call: TRBJ1-1; v_call: TRBV5-1; cdr3_aa: CASRSQPGGSNTEAFF
j_call: TRBJ2-3; v_call: TRBV6-1; cdr3_aa: CASRPVGGVQYF
j_call: TRBJ2-1; v_call: TRBV18; cdr3_aa: CASSENTGKFENEQFF
j_call: TRBJ1-5; v_call: TRBV5-5; cdr3_aa: CASSLGGGPYQPQHF
j_call: TRBJ1-2; v_call: TRBV20-1; cdr3_aa: CSARETGTGYTF
j_call: TRBJ2-5; v_call: TRBV15; cdr3_aa: CATSMGRETQYF
j_call: TRBJ2-2; v_call: TRBV6-1; cdr3_aa: CASSVPYTGLTGELFF